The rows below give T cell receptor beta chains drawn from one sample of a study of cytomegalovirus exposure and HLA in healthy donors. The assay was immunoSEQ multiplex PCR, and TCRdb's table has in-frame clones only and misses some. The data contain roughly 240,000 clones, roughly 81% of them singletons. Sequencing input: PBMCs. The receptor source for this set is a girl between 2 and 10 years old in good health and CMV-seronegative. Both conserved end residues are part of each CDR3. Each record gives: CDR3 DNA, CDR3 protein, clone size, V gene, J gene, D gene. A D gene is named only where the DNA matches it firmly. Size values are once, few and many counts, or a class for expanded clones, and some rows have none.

DNA: TGTGCCAGCAGTCGCACGGGGGGAGGTGGAAACACCATATATTTT
CDR3: CASSRTGGGGNTIYF
size: NA
V: TRBV7-8
J: TRBJ1-3
D: NA

DNA: TGTGCCAGTAGTCTCATTGCAGGTTACGAGCAGTACTTC
CDR3: CASSLIAGYEQYF
size: NA
V: TRBV19
J: TRBJ2-7
D: NA

DNA: TGCGCCAGCAGTCCACAGGGGACCATCACAGATACGCAGTATTTT
CDR3: CASSPQGTITDTQYF
size: NA
V: TRBV10-1
J: TRBJ2-3
D: TRBD1

DNA: TGTGCCAGCAGCATGAGCGGGAGTCACACCGGGGAGCTGTTTTTT
CDR3: CASSMSGSHTGELFF
size: NA
V: TRBV5-6
J: TRBJ2-2
D: TRBD2

DNA: TGTGCCAGCAGCTTGGACAGGGACACTGAAGCTTTCTTT
CDR3: CASSLDRDTEAFF
size: NA
V: TRBV5-6
J: TRBJ1-1
D: NA

DNA: TGTGCCAGCAGTGAAGGGGGACTAGCGGGCGAGGAGCAGTACTTC
CDR3: CASSEGGLAGEEQYF
size: NA
V: TRBV6-1
J: TRBJ2-7
D: TRBD2

DNA: TGTGCCAGTAGTATTCTCTCGGTGTCGCGACTCCACAATGAGCAGTTCTTC
CDR3: CASSILSVSRLHNEQFF
size: NA
V: TRBV19
J: TRBJ2-1
D: NA

DNA: TGTGCCAGCAGTGACGGTACGGGGGGCACCGGGGAGCTGTTTTTT
CDR3: CASSDGTGGTGELFF
size: once
V: TRBV6-4
J: TRBJ2-2
D: TRBD2

DNA: TGTGCCAGCATGGACAGGGATTACGAGCAGTACTTC
CDR3: CASMDRDYEQYF
size: NA
V: TRBV2
J: TRBJ2-7
D: TRBD1

DNA: TGTGCCAGCAGTTACGAGGGGGGGATGAACACTGAAGCTTTCTTT
CDR3: CASSYEGGMNTEAFF
size: NA
V: TRBV6-5
J: TRBJ1-1
D: NA

DNA: TGCGCCAGCAGTGAAGGACTCGCGAACACCGGGGAGCTGTTTTTT
CDR3: CASSEGLANTGELFF
size: NA
V: TRBV10-1
J: TRBJ2-2
D: NA

DNA: TGTGCCAGCAGCTTTGGGGGTAGGACAGGCGCCCTTGAAAAACTGTTTTTT
CDR3: CASSFGGRTGALEKLFF
size: NA
V: TRBV7-9
J: TRBJ1-4
D: TRBD1

DNA: TGCGCCAGCAGCCCGGGGAATGGAGGCGATGAGCAGTTCTTC
CDR3: CASSPGNGGDEQFF
size: few
V: TRBV5-1
J: TRBJ2-1
D: NA

DNA: TGTGCCAGCAGCACCCAGTTTAACATTCAGTACTTC
CDR3: CASSTQFNIQYF
size: NA
V: TRBV7-2
J: TRBJ2-4
D: NA

DNA: TGTGCCAGCGCCAAGACAGGGTTAGATGGCTACACCTTC
CDR3: CASAKTGLDGYTF
size: NA
V: TRBV6-1
J: TRBJ1-2
D: TRBD1

DNA: TGTGCCAGCAGTAAACCCGGGACAGGGGAGTACAATGAGCAGTTCTTC
CDR3: CASSKPGTGEYNEQFF
size: NA
V: TRBV2
J: TRBJ2-1
D: TRBD1

DNA: TGTGCCAGCAGCTTGGGATGGACAGGTGCCTACGAGCAGTACTTC
CDR3: CASSLGWTGAYEQYF
size: NA
V: TRBV5-4
J: TRBJ2-7
D: TRBD1

DNA: TGTGCCGGCCGGGGGGCAAGACACAATAATGAAAAACTGTTTTTT
CDR3: CAGRGARHNNEKLFF
size: NA
V: TRBV2
J: TRBJ1-4
D: NA

DNA: TGTGCCAGCTCACCATTAATCGGCTCTGATTCGGGGCAGTACTTC
CDR3: CASSPLIGSDSGQYF
size: NA
V: TRBV18
J: TRBJ2-7
D: NA

DNA: TGTGCCATCAGTGGGACTAGCGGGAGGAACACCGGGGAGCTGTTTTTT
CDR3: CAISGTSGRNTGELFF
size: NA
V: TRBV10-3
J: TRBJ2-2
D: TRBD2

DNA: TGTGCCAGCAGCCCGCAGGGGGTGAACACAGATACGCAGTATTTT
CDR3: CASSPQGVNTDTQYF
size: NA
V: TRBV7-3
J: TRBJ2-3
D: TRBD1

DNA: TGTGCCAGCAGAGAAGAGGACAAAGTAGGGCCCCAGCATTTT
CDR3: CASREEDKVGPQHF
size: NA
V: TRBV2
J: TRBJ1-5
D: NA

DNA: TGCAGCGTGGTGGGACAGGGGATCTCTGAAGCTTTCTTT
CDR3: CSVVGQGISEAFF
size: few
V: TRBV29-1
J: TRBJ1-1
D: TRBD1

DNA: TGCGCCAGCAGTCCCGGACTAGCGGTTAGCACAGATACGCAGTATTTT
CDR3: CASSPGLAVSTDTQYF
size: NA
V: TRBV5-1
J: TRBJ2-3
D: TRBD2

DNA: TGTGCCAGTACGGGGGTCGGGGAGCTGTTTTTT
CDR3: CASTGVGELFF
size: NA
V: TRBV19
J: TRBJ2-2
D: NA

DNA: TGTGCCAGCAGCTTGGCACTAGCGGGAGGCAATGAGCAGTTCTTC
CDR3: CASSLALAGGNEQFF
size: NA
V: TRBV5-4
J: TRBJ2-1
D: TRBD2

DNA: TGTGCCAGCAGTTTTGCGGGGCTGGACTCCTACGAGCAGTACTTC
CDR3: CASSFAGLDSYEQYF
size: NA
V: TRBV28
J: TRBJ2-7
D: NA

DNA: TGTGCCAGCAGCGTAGAGGCAGGACTCGGCTATGGCTACACCTTC
CDR3: CASSVEAGLGYGYTF
size: NA
V: TRBV9
J: TRBJ1-2
D: NA

DNA: TGTGCCAGTAGTGAGGGGAGGGAGCGGGGCAATCAGCCCCAGCATTTT
CDR3: CASSEGRERGNQPQHF
size: NA
V: TRBV19
J: TRBJ1-5
D: NA

DNA: TGTGCCACCAGCCCCTATAGCGGGGGTTTCTCCTACGAGCAGTACTTC
CDR3: CATSPYSGGFSYEQYF
size: NA
V: TRBV15
J: TRBJ2-7
D: TRBD2

DNA: TGTGCCAGCAGTGGCCCGGGGAGGTTGTATAATTCACCCCTCCACTTT
CDR3: CASSGPGRLYNSPLHF
size: NA
V: TRBV6-1
J: TRBJ1-6
D: NA

DNA: TGTGCCAGCAGGACAGAACTGGGGGGCGAGCAGTACTTC
CDR3: CASRTELGGEQYF
size: NA
V: TRBV6-1
J: TRBJ2-7
D: NA

DNA: TGTGCCAGTAGCCCCGAGGCCCTCGGCAATGAGCAGTTCTTC
CDR3: CASSPEALGNEQFF
size: NA
V: TRBV19
J: TRBJ2-1
D: NA

DNA: TGCGCCAGCAGTGGAGGGCGGGGGACAGATACGCAGTATTTT
CDR3: CASSGGRGTDTQYF
size: few
V: TRBV10-2
J: TRBJ2-3
D: TRBD2